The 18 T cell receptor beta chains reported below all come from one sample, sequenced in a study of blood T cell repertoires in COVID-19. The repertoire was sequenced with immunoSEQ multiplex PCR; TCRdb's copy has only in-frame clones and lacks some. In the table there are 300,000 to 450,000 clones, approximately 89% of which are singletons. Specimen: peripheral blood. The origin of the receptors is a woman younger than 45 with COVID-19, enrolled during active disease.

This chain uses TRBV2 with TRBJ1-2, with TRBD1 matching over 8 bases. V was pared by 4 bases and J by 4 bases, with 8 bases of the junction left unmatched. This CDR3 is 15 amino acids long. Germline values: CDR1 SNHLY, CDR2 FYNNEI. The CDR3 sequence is CASSAGGGISYGYTF. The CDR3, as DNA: TGTGCCAGCAGTGCAGGGGGCGGTATCAGCTATGGCTACACCTTC.

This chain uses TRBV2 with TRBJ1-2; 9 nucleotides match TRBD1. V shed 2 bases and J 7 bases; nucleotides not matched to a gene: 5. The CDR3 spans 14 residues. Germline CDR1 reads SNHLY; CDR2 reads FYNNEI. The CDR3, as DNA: TGTGCCAGCAGTGAATTACAGGGGGCGAGTGGCTACACCTTC. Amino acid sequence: CASSELQGASGYTF.

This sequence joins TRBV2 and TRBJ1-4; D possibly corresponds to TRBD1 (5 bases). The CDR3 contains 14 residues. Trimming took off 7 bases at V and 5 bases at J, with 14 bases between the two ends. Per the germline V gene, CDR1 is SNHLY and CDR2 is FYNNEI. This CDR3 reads CASTPGGENEKLFF. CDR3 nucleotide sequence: TGTGCCAGCACCCCCGGGGGGGAAAATGAAAAACTGTTTTTT.

As DNA, the CDR3 is TGTGCCAGCAACACGGACTGGAGCGGGGAGCTGTTTTTT. Encoded protein: CASNTDWSGELFF. The chain is built from TRBV6-5 and TRBJ2-2; D is possibly TRBD2 (5 bases). Germline values: CDR1 MNHEY, CDR2 SVGAGI. This CDR3 is built from 13 residues. The ends were cut back, 7 bases at V and 7 bases at J, with 13 bases in the middle.

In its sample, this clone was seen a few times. CDR3 region: CASSLDTFTDTQYF. As DNA, the CDR3 is TGTGCCAGCAGCTTAGACACCTTCACAGATACGCAGTATTTT. The chain couples TRBV7-2 to TRBJ2-3; the D is unclear. The CDR3 extends over 14 amino acids. V was pared by 1 base and J by 2 bases, with 7 bases between. Germline-derived CDR1 and CDR2 are SGHTA and FQGNSA.

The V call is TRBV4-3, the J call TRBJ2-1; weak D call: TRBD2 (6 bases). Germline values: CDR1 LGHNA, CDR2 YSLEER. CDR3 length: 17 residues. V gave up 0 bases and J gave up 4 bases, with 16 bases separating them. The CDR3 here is CASSQDLEGAGYNEQFF. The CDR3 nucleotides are TGCGCCAGCAGCCAAGATCTGGAGGGAGCAGGTTACAATGAGCAGTTCTTC.

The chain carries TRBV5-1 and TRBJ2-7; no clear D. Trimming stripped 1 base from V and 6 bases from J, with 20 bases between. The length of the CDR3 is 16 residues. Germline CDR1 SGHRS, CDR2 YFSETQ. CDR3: CASSLQAGTLPGEQYF. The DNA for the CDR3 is TGCGCCAGCAGCTTGCAGGCCGGAACATTACCTGGCGAGCAGTACTTC.

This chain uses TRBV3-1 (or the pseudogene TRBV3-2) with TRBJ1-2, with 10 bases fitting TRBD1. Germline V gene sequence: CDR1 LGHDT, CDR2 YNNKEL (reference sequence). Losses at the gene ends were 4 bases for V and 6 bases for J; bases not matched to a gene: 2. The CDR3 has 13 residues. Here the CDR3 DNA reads TGTGCCAGCAGCCGAGGGACAGGGGATGGCTACACCTTC. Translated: CASSRGTGDGYTF.

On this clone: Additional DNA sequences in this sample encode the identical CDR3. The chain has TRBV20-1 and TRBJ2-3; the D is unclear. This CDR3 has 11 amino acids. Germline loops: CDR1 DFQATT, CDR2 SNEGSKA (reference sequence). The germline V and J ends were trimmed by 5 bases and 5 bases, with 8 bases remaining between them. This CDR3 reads CSAVPGDTQYF. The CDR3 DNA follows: TGCAGTGCTGTCCCGGGAGATACGCAGTATTTT.

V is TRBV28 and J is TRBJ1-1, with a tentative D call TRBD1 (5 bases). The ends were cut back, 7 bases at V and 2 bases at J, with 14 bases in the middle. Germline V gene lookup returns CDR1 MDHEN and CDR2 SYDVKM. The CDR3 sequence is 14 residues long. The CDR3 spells CASTPGGVNTEAFF. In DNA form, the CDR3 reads TGTGCCAGCACCCCGGGAGGGGTAAACACTGAAGCTTTCTTT.

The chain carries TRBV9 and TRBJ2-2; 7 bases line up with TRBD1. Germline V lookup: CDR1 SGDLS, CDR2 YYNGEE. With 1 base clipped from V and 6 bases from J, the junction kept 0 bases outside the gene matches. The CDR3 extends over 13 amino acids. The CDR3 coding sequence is TGTGCCAGCAGCGTAACAGGGGCCGGGGAGCTGTTTTTT. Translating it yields CASSVTGAGELFF.

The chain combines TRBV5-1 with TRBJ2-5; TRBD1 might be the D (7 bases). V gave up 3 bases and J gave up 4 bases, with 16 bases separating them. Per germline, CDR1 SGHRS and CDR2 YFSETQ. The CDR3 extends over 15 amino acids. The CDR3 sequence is CASSSEGARGETQYF. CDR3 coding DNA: TGCGCCAGCAGCTCCGAGGGGGCGCGGGGAGAGACCCAGTACTTC.

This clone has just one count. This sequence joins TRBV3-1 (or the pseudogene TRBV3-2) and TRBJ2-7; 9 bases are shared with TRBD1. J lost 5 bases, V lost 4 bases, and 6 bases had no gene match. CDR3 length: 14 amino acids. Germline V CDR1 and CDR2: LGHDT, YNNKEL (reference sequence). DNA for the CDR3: TGTGCCAGCAGCCCTAGGGACAGGGTGGACGAGCAGTACTTC. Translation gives CASSPRDRVDEQYF.

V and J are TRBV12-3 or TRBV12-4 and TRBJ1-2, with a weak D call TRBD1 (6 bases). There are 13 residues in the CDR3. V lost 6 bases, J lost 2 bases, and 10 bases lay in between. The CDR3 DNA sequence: TGTGCCAGCAGCCCAGGACAGAACTATGGCTACACCTTC. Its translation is CASSPGQNYGYTF.

CDR3 residues: CASREIQGAKETQYF. DNA for the CDR3: TGTGCCAGCAGAGAGATACAGGGGGCCAAGGAGACCCAGTACTTC. The V gene is TRBV6-6, the J gene TRBJ2-5, with 9 nucleotides matching TRBD1. Looked up from germline, CDR1 is MNHNY and CDR2 is SVGAGI (reference sequence). V trimming: 6 bases; J trimming: 5 bases; junction bases outside the gene matches: 10. This CDR3 comprises 15 residues.

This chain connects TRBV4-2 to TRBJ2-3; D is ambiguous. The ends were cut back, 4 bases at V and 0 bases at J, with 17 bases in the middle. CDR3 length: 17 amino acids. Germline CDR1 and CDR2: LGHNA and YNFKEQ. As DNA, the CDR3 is TGTGCCAGCAGCCTAAGCCCCGGGTCCAAAAGCACAGATACGCAGTATTTT. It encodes CASSLSPGSKSTDTQYF.

CDR3: CASSNRGRTDTQYF. DNA for the CDR3: TGTGCCAGTAGTAACAGGGGGCGTACAGATACGCAGTATTTT. V and J are TRBV19 and TRBJ2-3; 9 bases agree with TRBD1. Germline-derived CDR1 and CDR2 are LNHDA and SQIVND (reference sequence). V was pared by 4 bases and J by 3 bases, with 2 bases of the junction left unmatched. The length of the CDR3 is 14 residues.

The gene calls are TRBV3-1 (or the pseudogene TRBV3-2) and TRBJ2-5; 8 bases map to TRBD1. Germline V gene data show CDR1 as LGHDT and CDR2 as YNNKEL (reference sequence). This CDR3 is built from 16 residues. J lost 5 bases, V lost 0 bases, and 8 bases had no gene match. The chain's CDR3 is CASSQERKRTGETQYF. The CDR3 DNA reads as TGTGCCAGCAGCCAAGAGAGGAAACGGACAGGGGAGACCCAGTACTTC.